This T cell receptor beta chain was sequenced in a study of T cell repertoires in cytomegalovirus infection. V lost 1 base and J lost 7, with 16 bases in between. The germline V gene has CDR1 MGHRA and CDR2 YSYEKL. The CDR3 is 16 residues long. A word on this clonotype: Its antigen is currently unknown.

A single record per CDR3 protein comes from TCRdb applying MiXCR to the reads. The repertoire has approximately 130,000 distinct CDR3 sequences, around 25% of them found once; the top ten carry approximately 35%. This sequence originates from a human donor in good health (CMV status not recorded). Some clones in this sample may be carry-over from other donors' samples. J is TRBJ2-2 and V is TRBV4-1; D may be TRBD1 or TRBD2 (5 bases each). The sequenced sample consisted of PBMCs, sequenced either directly or after in vitro stimulation (not recorded which). The CDR3 DNA reads TGCGCCAGCAGCCAAGTCCTATCCGGGGACGACGGGGAGCTGTTTTTT. It encodes CASSQVLSGDDGELFF.